This T cell receptor (beta chain) is from a study of CD8 T cells in Susac syndrome. The CDR3 is 14 residues long. V was trimmed by 2 bases and J by 0 bases, leaving 8 bases between them. Germline V gene sequence: CDR1 SGHRS, CDR2 YFSETQ. An input of roughly 0.45 to 1 ug of RNA was subjected to reverse transcription using random hexamers. Across 54 Vbeta and 13 Jbeta, immunoSEQ multiplex PCR amplified TCR beta CDR3. TCRdb called the immunoSEQ multiplex PCR reads again in MiXCR, with one record for every CDR3 protein. The sample records more than 150,000 distinct CDR3 sequences, roughly 95% being singletons. This clonotype came up once.

The receptor was derived from a human donor with Susac syndrome. Sequenced material: CD4+ T cells from PBMCs. This sequence joins TRBV5-1 and TRBJ2-5; perhaps TRBD1 as D (6 bases). CDR3 residues: CASSLQGYQETQYF. The CDR3 DNA sequence: TGCGCCAGCAGCTTACAGGGCTACCAAGAGACCCAGTACTTC.